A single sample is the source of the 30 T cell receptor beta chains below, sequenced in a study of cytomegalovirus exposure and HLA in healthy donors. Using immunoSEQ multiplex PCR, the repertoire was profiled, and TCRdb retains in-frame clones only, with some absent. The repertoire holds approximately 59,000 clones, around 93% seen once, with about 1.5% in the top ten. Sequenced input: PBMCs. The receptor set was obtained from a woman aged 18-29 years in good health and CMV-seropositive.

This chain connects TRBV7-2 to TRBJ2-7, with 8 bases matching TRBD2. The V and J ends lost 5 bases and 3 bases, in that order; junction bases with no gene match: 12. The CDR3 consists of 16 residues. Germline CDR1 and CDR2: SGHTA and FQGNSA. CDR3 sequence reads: CASSATSAQDIYEQYF. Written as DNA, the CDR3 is TGTGCCAGCAGCGCGACTAGCGCCCAGGATATCTACGAGCAGTACTTC.

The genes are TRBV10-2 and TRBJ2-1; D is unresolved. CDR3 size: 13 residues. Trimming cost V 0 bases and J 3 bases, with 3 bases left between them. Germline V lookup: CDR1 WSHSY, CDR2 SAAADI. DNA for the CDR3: TGCGCCAGCAGTGAGTCCAACTACAATGAGCAGTTCTTC. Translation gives CASSESNYNEQFF.

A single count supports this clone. The DNA for the CDR3 is TGTGCCAGCACGGGAGACAGGGTGGGCTACACCTTC. Protein sequence: CASTGDRVGYTF. This chain uses TRBV11-2 with TRBJ1-2; 7 nucleotides agree with TRBD1. Trimming cost V 7 bases and J 8 bases; bases outside gene matches: 7. Germline CDR1 SGHAT, CDR2 FQNNGV. CDR3 length equals 12 residues.

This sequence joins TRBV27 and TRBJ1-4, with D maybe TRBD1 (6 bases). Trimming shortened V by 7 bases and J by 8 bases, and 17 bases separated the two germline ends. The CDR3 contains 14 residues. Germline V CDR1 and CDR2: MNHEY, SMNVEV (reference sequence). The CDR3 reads CASKYRGAYEKLFF. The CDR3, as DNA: TGTGCCAGCAAGTATCGGGGGGCGTACGAAAAACTGTTTTTT.

CDR3 sequence reads: CAISDMALNTGELFF. The DNA of the CDR3 is TGTGCCATCAGTGATATGGCCCTGAACACCGGGGAGCTGTTTTTT. The chain has TRBV10-3 and TRBJ2-2, with unresolved D. Between the trimmed V and J ends, which lost 3 bases and 1 base, there was a span of 9 bases. CDR1 is ENHRY, CDR2 SYGVKD, per germline. This CDR3 region has 15 residues.

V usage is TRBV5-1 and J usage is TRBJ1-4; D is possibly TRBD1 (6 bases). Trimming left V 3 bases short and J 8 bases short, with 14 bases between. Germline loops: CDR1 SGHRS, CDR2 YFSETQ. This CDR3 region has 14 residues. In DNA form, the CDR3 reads TGCGCCAGCAGCTCGGGGGGGGCTGGGGAAAAACTGTTTTTT. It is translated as CASSSGGAGEKLFF.

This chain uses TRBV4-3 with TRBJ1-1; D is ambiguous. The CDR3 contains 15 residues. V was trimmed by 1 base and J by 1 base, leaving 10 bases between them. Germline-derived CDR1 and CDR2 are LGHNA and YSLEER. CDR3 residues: CASSQVSSENTEAFF. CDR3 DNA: TGCGCCAGCAGCCAAGTTTCCTCAGAGAACACTGAAGCTTTCTTT.

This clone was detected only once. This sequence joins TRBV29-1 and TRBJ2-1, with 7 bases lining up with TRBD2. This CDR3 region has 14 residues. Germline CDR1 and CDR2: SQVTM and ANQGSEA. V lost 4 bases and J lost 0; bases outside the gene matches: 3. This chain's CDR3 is CSVGGGSSYNEQFF. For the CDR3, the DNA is TGCAGCGTTGGGGGGGGGAGCTCCTACAATGAGCAGTTCTTC.

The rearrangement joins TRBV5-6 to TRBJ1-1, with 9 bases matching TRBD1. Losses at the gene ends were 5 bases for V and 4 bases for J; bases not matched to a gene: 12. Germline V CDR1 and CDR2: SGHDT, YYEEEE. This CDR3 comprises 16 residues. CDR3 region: CASSTRDREVGTEAFF. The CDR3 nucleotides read TGTGCCAGCAGTACCCGGGACAGGGAGGTAGGCACTGAAGCTTTCTTT.

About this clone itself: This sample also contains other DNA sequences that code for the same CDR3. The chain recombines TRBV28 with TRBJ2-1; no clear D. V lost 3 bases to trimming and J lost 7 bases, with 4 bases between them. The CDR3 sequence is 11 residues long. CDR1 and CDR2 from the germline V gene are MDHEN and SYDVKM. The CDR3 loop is CASSFSNEQFF. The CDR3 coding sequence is TGTGCCAGCAGTTTCTCGAATGAGCAGTTCTTC.

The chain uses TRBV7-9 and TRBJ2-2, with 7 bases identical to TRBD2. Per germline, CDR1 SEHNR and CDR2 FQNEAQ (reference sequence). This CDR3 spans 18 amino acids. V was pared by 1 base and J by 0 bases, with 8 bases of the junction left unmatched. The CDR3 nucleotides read TGTGCCAGCAGCTTAGGCTACGTCGGACTAGCGAACACCGGGGAGCTGTTTTTT. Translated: CASSLGYVGLANTGELFF. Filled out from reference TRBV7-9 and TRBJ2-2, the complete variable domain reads DTGVSQNPRHKITKRGQNVTFRCDPISEHNRLYWYRQTLGQGPEFLTYFQNEAQLEKSRLLSDRFSAERPKGSFSTLEIQRTEQGDSAMYLCASSLGYVGLANTGELFFGEGSRLTVL.

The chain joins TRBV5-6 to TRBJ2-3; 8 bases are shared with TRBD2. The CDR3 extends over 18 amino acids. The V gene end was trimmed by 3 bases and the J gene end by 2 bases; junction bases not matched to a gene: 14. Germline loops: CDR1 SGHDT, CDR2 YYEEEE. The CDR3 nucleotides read TGTGCCAGCAGCTCGTCCTTGGCGGGGGGCCCTTACACAGATACGCAGTATTTT. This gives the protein CASSSSLAGGPYTDTQYF. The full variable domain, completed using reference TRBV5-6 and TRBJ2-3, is DAGVTQSPTHLIKTRGQQVTLRCSPKSGHDTVSWYQQALGQGPQFIFQYYEEEERQRGNFPDRFSGHQFPNYSSELNVNALLLGDSALYLCASSSSLAGGPYTDTQYFGPGTRLTVL.

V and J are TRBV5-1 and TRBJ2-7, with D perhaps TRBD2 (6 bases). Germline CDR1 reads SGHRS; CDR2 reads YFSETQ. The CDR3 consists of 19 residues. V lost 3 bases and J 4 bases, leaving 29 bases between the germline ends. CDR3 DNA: TGCGCCAGCAGCTCGGGGGTTAGCCGTTGGGTAGGGACTTTTTACGAGCAGTACTTC. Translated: CASSSGVSRWVGTFYEQYF. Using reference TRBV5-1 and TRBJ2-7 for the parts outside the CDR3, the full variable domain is KAGVTQTPRYLIKTRGQQVTLSCSPISGHRSVSWYQQTPGQGLQFLFEYFSETQRNKGNFPGRFSGRQFSNSRSEMNVSTLELGDSALYLCASSSGVSRWVGTFYEQYFGPGTRLTVT.

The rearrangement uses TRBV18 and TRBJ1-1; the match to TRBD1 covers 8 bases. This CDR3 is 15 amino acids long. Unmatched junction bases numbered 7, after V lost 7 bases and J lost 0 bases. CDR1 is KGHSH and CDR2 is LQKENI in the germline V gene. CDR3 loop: CASLFSRGLNTEAFF. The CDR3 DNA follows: TGTGCCAGCTTGTTTTCCAGGGGGCTGAACACTGAAGCTTTCTTT.

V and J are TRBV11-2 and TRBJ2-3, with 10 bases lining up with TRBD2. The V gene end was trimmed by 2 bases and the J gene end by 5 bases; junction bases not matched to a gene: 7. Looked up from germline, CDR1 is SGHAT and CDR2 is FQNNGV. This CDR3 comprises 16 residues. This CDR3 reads CASSLISGGRGDTQYF. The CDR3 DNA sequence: TGTGCCAGCAGCTTAATTAGCGGGGGGCGAGGAGATACGCAGTATTTT.

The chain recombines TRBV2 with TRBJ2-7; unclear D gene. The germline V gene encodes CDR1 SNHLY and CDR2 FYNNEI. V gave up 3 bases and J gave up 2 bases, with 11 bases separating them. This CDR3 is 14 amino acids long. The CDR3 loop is CASSDLQITYEQYF. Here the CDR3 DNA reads TGTGCCAGCAGTGATCTGCAGATAACCTACGAGCAGTACTTC.

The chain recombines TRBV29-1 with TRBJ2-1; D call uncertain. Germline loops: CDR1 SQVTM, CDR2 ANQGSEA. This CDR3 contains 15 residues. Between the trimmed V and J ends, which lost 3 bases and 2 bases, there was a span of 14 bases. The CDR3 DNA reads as TGCAGCGTTGACCGACAAACTCTCCCCTACAATGAGCAGTTCTTC. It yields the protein CSVDRQTLPYNEQFF.

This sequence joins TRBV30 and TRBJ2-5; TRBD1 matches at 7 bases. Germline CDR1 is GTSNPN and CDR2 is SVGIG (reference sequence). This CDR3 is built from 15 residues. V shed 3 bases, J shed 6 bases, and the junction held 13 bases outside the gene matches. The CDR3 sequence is CAWSRLSTGSKTQYF. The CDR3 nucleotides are TGTGCCTGGAGCCGACTCTCGACAGGGTCGAAGACCCAGTACTTC.

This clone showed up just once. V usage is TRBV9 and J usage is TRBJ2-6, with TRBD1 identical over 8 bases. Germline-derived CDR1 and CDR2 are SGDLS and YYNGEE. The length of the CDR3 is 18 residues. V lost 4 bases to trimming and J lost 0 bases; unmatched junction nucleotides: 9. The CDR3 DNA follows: TGTGCCAGCAGCCTCCTCTGGACAGGGACCTCTGGGGCCAACGTCCTGACTTTC. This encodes CASSLLWTGTSGANVLTF.

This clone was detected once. Here the CDR3 reads CASSIVTGAREAFF. The CDR3 DNA sequence: TGTGCCAGTAGTATAGTGACAGGGGCCCGCGAAGCTTTCTTT. The chain is built from TRBV19 and TRBJ1-1; 8 nucleotides align to TRBD1. The J segment lost 8 bases and the V segment lost 1 base, leaving 6 bases of the junction unmatched. Germline values: CDR1 LNHDA, CDR2 SQIVND (reference sequence). CDR3 size: 14 residues.

CDR3 sequence: CASSHPGLAGALDTGELFF. In DNA, the CDR3 is TGTGCCAGCAGCCACCCGGGACTAGCGGGGGCCTTGGACACCGGGGAGCTGTTTTTT. This chain connects TRBV14 to TRBJ2-2, with TRBD2 identical over 14 bases. J was trimmed by 3 bases and V by 3 bases; bases with no gene match: 9. The CDR3 covers 19 residues. The germline gives CDR1 SGHDN, CDR2 FVKESK.

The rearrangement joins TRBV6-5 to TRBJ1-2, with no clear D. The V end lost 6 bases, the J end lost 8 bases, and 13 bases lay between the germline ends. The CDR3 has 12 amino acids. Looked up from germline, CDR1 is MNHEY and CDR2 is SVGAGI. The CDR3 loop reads CASSRLPRGYTF. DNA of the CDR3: TGTGCCAGCAGCCGATTACCTAGAGGCTACACCTTC.

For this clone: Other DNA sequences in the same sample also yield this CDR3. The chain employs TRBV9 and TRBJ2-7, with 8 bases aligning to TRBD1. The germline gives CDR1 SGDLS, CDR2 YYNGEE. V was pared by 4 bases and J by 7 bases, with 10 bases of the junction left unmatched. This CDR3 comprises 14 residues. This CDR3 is CASSKPGTGVEQYF. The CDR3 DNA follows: TGTGCCAGCAGCAAACCCGGGACAGGAGTAGAGCAGTACTTC.

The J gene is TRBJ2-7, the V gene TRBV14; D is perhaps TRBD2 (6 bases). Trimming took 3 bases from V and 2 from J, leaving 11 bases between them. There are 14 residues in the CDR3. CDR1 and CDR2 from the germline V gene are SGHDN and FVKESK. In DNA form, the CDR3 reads TGTGCCAGCAGCCAGGGCGGGGTTACCTACGAGCAGTACTTC. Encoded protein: CASSQGGVTYEQYF.

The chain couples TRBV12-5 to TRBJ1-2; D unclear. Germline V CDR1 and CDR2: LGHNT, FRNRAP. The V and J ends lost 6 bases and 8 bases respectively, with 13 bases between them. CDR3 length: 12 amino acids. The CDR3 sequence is CASGLGNWGYTF. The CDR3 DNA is TGTGCTAGTGGCCTAGGAAATTGGGGCTACACCTTC.

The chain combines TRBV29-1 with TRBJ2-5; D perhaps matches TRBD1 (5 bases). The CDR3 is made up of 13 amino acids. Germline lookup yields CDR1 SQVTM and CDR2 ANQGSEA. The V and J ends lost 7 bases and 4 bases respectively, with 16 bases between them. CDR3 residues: CSGRGNGRETQYF. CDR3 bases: TGCAGCGGAAGGGGAAATGGACGAGAGACCCAGTACTTC.

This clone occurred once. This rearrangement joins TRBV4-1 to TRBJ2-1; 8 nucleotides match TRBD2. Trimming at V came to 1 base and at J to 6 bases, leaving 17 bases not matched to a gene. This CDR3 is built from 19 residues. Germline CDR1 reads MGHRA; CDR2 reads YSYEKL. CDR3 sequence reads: CASSQASLAGLGIRNEQFF. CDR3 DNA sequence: TGCGCCAGCAGCCAAGCATCCTTAGCGGGGTTGGGGATTCGCAATGAGCAGTTCTTC.

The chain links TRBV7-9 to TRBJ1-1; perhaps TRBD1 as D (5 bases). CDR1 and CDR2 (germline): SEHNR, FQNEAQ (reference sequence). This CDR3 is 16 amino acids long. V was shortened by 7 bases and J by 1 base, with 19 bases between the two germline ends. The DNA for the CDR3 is TGTGCCAGCAATCTAAGGTCCCGCGGGGCGAACACTGAAGCTTTCTTT. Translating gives CASNLRSRGANTEAFF.

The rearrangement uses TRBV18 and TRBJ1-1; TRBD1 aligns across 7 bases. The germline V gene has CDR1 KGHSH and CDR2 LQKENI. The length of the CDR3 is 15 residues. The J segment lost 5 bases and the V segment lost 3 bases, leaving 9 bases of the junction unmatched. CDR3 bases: TGTGCCAGCTCACCTATTGGACAGGCGGAGACTGAAGCTTTCTTT. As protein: CASSPIGQAETEAFF.

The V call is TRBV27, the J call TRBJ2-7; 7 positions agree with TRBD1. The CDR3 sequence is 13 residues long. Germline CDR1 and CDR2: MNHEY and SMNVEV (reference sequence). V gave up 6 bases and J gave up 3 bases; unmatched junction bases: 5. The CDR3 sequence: CASSLPGGYEQYF. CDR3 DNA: TGTGCCAGCAGCTTACCAGGGGGCTACGAGCAGTACTTC.